This T cell receptor beta chain was identified in a study of cytomegalovirus exposure and HLA in healthy donors. Study details: Unique TCRs numbering about 85 million, obtained from HLA-typed donors, made up an early data release.

PCR involved 60 Vbeta and 13 Jbeta primers. Libraries were prepared by immunoSEQ multiplex PCR; TCRdb keeps only in-frame clonotypes and omits some of them. The table lists about 110,000 clones, around 86% of them singletons. The study, taken as a whole, reports: Reportedly, diagnosis of cytomegalovirus status by the classifier showed high specificity and sensitivity. Cytomegalovirus-associated status was assigned to 164 TCR beta chains. Earlier findings revealed that most TCR beta V segments proved productive either about 87% or about 30% of the time.

The germline V gene has CDR1 MNHNY and CDR2 SVGAGI (reference sequence). Trimming removed 0 bases from V and 3 bases from J, with 11 bases in between. This CDR3 contains 16 residues. In this sample, this clone turned up once. Its antigen is undetermined. This chain connects TRBV6-6 to TRBJ1-4, with D possibly being TRBD1 (5 bases). The TCR sequence derives from a woman in her twenties or thirties in good health and CMV-seronegative. Sample: PBMCs. This CDR3 is CASSYSKDTSNEKLFF. The DNA for the CDR3 is TGTGCCAGCAGTTACTCGAAGGACACCTCTAATGAAAAACTGTTTTTT.